The 21 T cell receptor beta chains listed next were all sequenced from one sample in a study of blood T cell repertoires in COVID-19. Some clones are missing from TCRdb's copy, which holds only in-frame ones; the method was immunoSEQ multiplex PCR. This table has 60,000 to 65,000 clones, roughly 83% appearing once. Sequencing was performed on peripheral blood. The receptors stem from a man aged 50 or older with COVID-19, enrolled during active disease.

The chain joins TRBV6-1 to TRBJ2-5; the D gene is possibly TRBD1 (5 bases). This CDR3 is built from 15 residues. Germline V gives CDR1 MNHNS, CDR2 SASEGT. Trimming shortened V by 0 bases and J by 5 bases, and 13 bases separated the two germline ends. Here the CDR3 reads CASSEAQGVWETQYF. The CDR3 nucleotides read TGTGCCAGCAGTGAAGCTCAAGGGGTATGGGAGACCCAGTACTTC.

The CDR3 bases are TGTGCCAGCAGTTACGGGCAGCAGGAGACCCAGTACTTC. It translates to CASSYGQQETQYF. The genes are TRBV6-2 or TRBV6-3 and TRBJ2-5; D remains unclear. CDR3 length: 13 residues. V lost 2 bases, J lost 5 bases, and 9 bases lay in between. Per germline, CDR1 MNHEY and CDR2 SVGEGT.

The chain employs TRBV27 and TRBJ2-5, with TRBD2 identical over 13 bases. The V gene end was trimmed by 6 bases and the J gene end by 4 bases; junction bases not matched to a gene: 8. The length of the CDR3 is 16 residues. The V gene's germline CDR1 is MNHEY and CDR2 SMNVEV (reference sequence). CDR3 bases: TGTGCCAGCAGAAGGACTAGCGGGAGTTCGAGAGAGACCCAGTACTTC. As protein: CASRRTSGSSRETQYF.

The gene calls are TRBV20-1 and TRBJ1-3, with a possible D match to TRBD1 (6 bases). The V end lost 3 bases, the J end lost 1 base, and 19 bases lay between the germline ends. The CDR3 runs 17 residues. Germline assignment: CDR1 DFQATT and CDR2 SNEGSKA (reference sequence). CDR3 sequence reads: CSASPSAGGLSGNTIYF. In DNA, the CDR3 is TGCAGTGCTAGTCCAAGCGCCGGGGGGCTGTCTGGAAACACCATATATTTT.

V and J are TRBV28 and TRBJ2-1; 9 bases are shared with TRBD2. V trimming: 8 bases; J trimming: 2 bases; junction bases outside the gene matches: 4. The CDR3 sequence is 14 residues long. Germline V gives CDR1 MDHEN, CDR2 SYDVKM. The CDR3 DNA is TGTGCCAGCTCGTCTAGCGGGGCCTACAATGAGCAGTTCTTC. Protein sequence: CASSSSGAYNEQFF.

This sequence joins TRBV7-8 and TRBJ2-3; the match to TRBD1 covers 8 bases. CDR3 length equals 16 residues. V lost 0 bases, J lost 5 bases, and 7 bases stayed unmatched. Germline V gives CDR1 SGHVS, CDR2 FQNEAQ. For the CDR3, the DNA is TGTGCCAGCAGCTTAGCGCGAGACAGGGGAGTAGATACGCAGTATTTT. Translated, it gives CASSLARDRGVDTQYF.

The chain is built from TRBV18 and TRBJ2-2, with D unresolved. Trimming took 3 bases from V and 1 from J, leaving 15 bases between them. The CDR3 spans 17 residues. Germline-derived CDR1 and CDR2 are KGHSH and LQKENI. CDR3 loop: CASSPNSFLLNTGELFF. The CDR3 coding sequence is TGTGCCAGCTCACCGAACAGTTTTCTCTTGAACACCGGGGAGCTGTTTTTT.

This chain joins TRBV5-1 and TRBJ2-5; no firm D call. V lost 0 bases and J 2 bases, leaving 14 bases between the germline ends. In germline, CDR1 is SGHRS, CDR2 YFSETQ. CDR3 length: 16 amino acids. CDR3 nucleotides: TGCGCCAGCAGCTTGGCCCTTGGCAGGCAGCAAGAGACCCAGTACTTC. Its protein is CASSLALGRQQETQYF.

The chain uses TRBV20-1 and TRBJ2-7; tentatively, D is TRBD1 (5 bases). The CDR3 runs 11 residues. The V gene's germline CDR1 is DFQATT and CDR2 SNEGSKA (reference sequence). In nucleotides, the CDR3 is TGCGGGGCGACAGAAGTCTACGAGCAGTACTTC. Its protein is CGATEVYEQYF.

This chain links TRBV4-1 with TRBJ1-1, with D possibly matching TRBD1 (5 bases). Germline values: CDR1 MGHRA, CDR2 YSYEKL. V lost 0 bases, J lost 5 bases, and 16 bases lay in between. CDR3 length equals 16 residues. CDR3 residues: CASSQEGLGGRTEAFF. For the CDR3, the DNA is TGCGCCAGCAGCCAAGAGGGGCTGGGGGGGAGGACTGAAGCTTTCTTT.

The CDR3 is CSASGTSGSAGELFF. In DNA, the CDR3 is TGCAGTGCTAGTGGGACTAGCGGGAGTGCCGGGGAGCTGTTTTTT. J is TRBJ2-2 and V is TRBV20-1; 14 bases match TRBD2. The CDR3 runs to 15 residues. Trimming took 3 bases from V and 6 from J; bases not matched to a gene: 3. From germline, CDR1 is DFQATT and CDR2 SNEGSKA (reference sequence).

The rearrangement uses TRBV10-1 and TRBJ1-6; possibly TRBD1 for D (5 bases). CDR1 WNHNN and CDR2 SYGVQD come from the germline V gene (reference sequence). This CDR3 comprises 13 residues. V shed 6 bases and J shed 7 bases, with 10 bases lying between them. The chain's CDR3 is CASSQGRNSPLHF. CDR3 coding DNA: TGCGCCAGCAGCCAGGGAAGGAATTCACCCCTCCACTTT.

V and J are TRBV28 and TRBJ2-3; 10 nucleotides align to TRBD1. The CDR3 is 16 residues long. V shed 1 base, J shed 0 bases, and the junction held 1 base outside the gene matches. CDR1 and CDR2 (germline): MDHEN, SYDVKM. CDR3 loop: CASSLSGQGSTDTQYF. The CDR3 DNA sequence: TGTGCCAGCAGTTTATCGGGACAGGGGAGCACAGATACGCAGTATTTT.

The chain has TRBV28 and TRBJ2-5, with 7 nucleotides matching TRBD1. The CDR3 runs 14 residues. The J segment lost 1 base and the V segment lost 1 base, leaving 0 bases of the junction unmatched. Germline CDR1 is MDHEN and CDR2 is SYDVKM. The CDR3: CASSLSGGQETQYF. Written as DNA, the CDR3 is TGTGCCAGCAGTTTATCAGGGGGCCAAGAGACCCAGTACTTC.

This clone has more than one count but fewer than ten. The V call is TRBV5-6, the J call TRBJ1-1, with a possible D match to TRBD1 (5 bases). The germline V gene has CDR1 SGHDT and CDR2 YYEEEE. This CDR3 comprises 16 residues. V lost 4 bases and J 1 base, leaving 17 bases between the germline ends. CDR3: CASSPPYRKQNTEAFF. The DNA for the CDR3 is TGTGCCAGCAGCCCGCCTTACAGGAAACAGAACACTGAAGCTTTCTTT.

This rearrangement joins TRBV10-1 to TRBJ2-1; a weak D match, TRBD2 (5 bases). CDR3 size: 15 residues. Trimming cost V 3 bases and J 3 bases, with 12 bases left between them. Germline CDR1 and CDR2: WNHNN and SYGVQD (reference sequence). The CDR3 nucleotides are TGCGCCAGCAGTGAACCTTTTGGACTCTACAATGAGCAGTTCTTC. It yields the protein CASSEPFGLYNEQFF.

The table lists this clone with a few counts. J is TRBJ2-7 and V is TRBV27, with 7 bases identical to TRBD2. The germline V gene encodes CDR1 MNHEY and CDR2 SMNVEV (reference sequence). CDR3 size: 18 residues. Germline trimming cut 2 bases from V and 3 bases from J; bases unmatched to any gene: 16. Here the CDR3 DNA reads TGTGCCAGCAGTTTACGGGGAGGGGATTTAATCATCTACTACGAGCAGTACTTC. This translates into CASSLRGGDLIIYYEQYF.

The chain couples TRBV7-2 to TRBJ2-3; D is undetermined. Germline values: CDR1 SGHTA, CDR2 FQGNSA. With 5 bases removed from V and 0 bases from J, the gap between germline ends came to 9 bases. The CDR3 sequence is 14 residues long. CDR3 DNA: TGTGCCAGCAGCCTAGGTTATAGCACAGATACGCAGTATTTT. Its translation: CASSLGYSTDTQYF.

This clone has only one observation. V and J are TRBV18 and TRBJ2-2, with D possibly being TRBD2 (5 bases). This CDR3 is 14 amino acids long. The germline CDR1 and CDR2 sequences are KGHSH and LQKENI. Trimming left V 3 bases short and J 7 bases short, with 12 bases between. The CDR3: CASSPLWESGELFF. The CDR3 nucleotides are TGTGCCAGCTCACCCCTATGGGAGAGCGGGGAGCTGTTTTTT.

The chain recombines TRBV7-9 with TRBJ1-2; D remains ambiguous. Deletions cut 1 base from V and 6 bases from J, with 6 bases between. The CDR3 spans 12 residues. Germline V gene sequence: CDR1 SEHNR, CDR2 FQNEAQ (reference sequence). CDR3: CASSLGTDGYTF. In DNA form, the CDR3 reads TGTGCCAGCAGCTTAGGTACTGATGGCTACACCTTC.

The chain is built from TRBV5-1 and TRBJ1-1, with 8 positions matching TRBD1. Looked up from germline, CDR1 is SGHRS and CDR2 is YFSETQ. The CDR3 has 14 residues. The V gene end was trimmed by 2 bases and the J gene end by 4 bases; junction bases not matched to a gene: 4. The CDR3 region has the DNA TGCGCCAGCAGCTTACTAACAGGGGGCACTGAAGCTTTCTTT. It is translated as CASSLLTGGTEAFF.